What follows are 32 T cell receptor beta chains derived from one specimen sequenced in a study of T cells in localized non-small cell lung cancer. Only in-frame clones appear in the TCRdb table, and some are missing; sequencing was by immunoSEQ multiplex PCR. The sample carries about 2,400 clones, less than 40% recorded once. The sequences come from lymph node tissue, collected before any cancer treatment. The receptors derive from a male donor at least 60 years old with stage II squamous cell lung carcinoma.

The rearrangement joins TRBV7-4 to TRBJ2-1; 9 bases match TRBD2. The CDR3 consists of 15 residues. The J segment lost 4 bases and the V segment lost 2 bases, leaving 3 bases of the junction unmatched. CDR1 is SGHVT and CDR2 is SQSDAQ in the germline V gene. DNA for the CDR3: TGTGCCAGCAGCTTACAGCGGGGGGCATACAATGAGCAGTTCTTC. Translation gives CASSLQRGAYNEQFF.

This clone appeared a few times. V is TRBV19 and J is TRBJ1-5; the D is unclear. This CDR3 has 14 residues. V was shortened by 1 base and J by 5 bases, with 9 bases between the two germline ends. CDR1 is LNHDA and CDR2 is SQIVND in the germline V gene (reference sequence). The CDR3 protein is CASSIGGRDQPQHF. CDR3 nucleotides: TGTGCCAGTAGTATAGGGGGTCGGGATCAGCCCCAGCATTTT.

CDR3 sequence reads: CAWSSFLRDSGEKLFF. The CDR3 DNA follows: TGTGCCTGGAGTTCCTTTTTACGGGACTCGGGGGAAAAACTGTTTTTT. V gene TRBV30 combines with J gene TRBJ1-4; weak D call: TRBD1 (5 bases). Trimming left V 2 bases short and J 8 bases short, with 21 bases between. Looked up from germline, CDR1 is GTSNPN and CDR2 is SVGIG (reference sequence). The length of the CDR3 is 16 residues.

The chain is built from TRBV6-8 and TRBJ1-1, with D hard to call. This CDR3 region has 13 residues. The germline V gene encodes CDR1 MNHGY and CDR2 SAAAGT. V was cut by 4 bases and J by 1 base, with 7 bases left in between. The CDR3 sequence: CASSFAQNTEAFF. As DNA, the CDR3 is TGTGCCAGCAGTTTTGCCCAGAACACTGAAGCTTTCTTT.

This chain connects TRBV18 to TRBJ1-1, with D maybe TRBD1 (5 bases). The CDR3 contains 18 residues. V was trimmed by 6 bases and J by 1 base, leaving 24 bases between them. Germline assignment: CDR1 KGHSH and CDR2 LQKENI. The CDR3 DNA sequence: TGTGCCAGCTCCCGCTATCAGGACAAACTAATACCGAACACTGAAGCTTTCTTT. This encodes CASSRYQDKLIPNTEAFF.

The CDR3 sequence is CASSYGVAAHYEQYF. The CDR3 bases are TGTGCCAGCAGTTACGGAGTGGCAGCCCACTACGAGCAGTACTTC. This chain connects TRBV6-8 to TRBJ2-7; D call uncertain. V was trimmed by 2 bases and J by 3 bases, leaving 14 bases between them. The CDR3 has 15 amino acids. Germline assignment: CDR1 MNHGY and CDR2 SAAAGT.

The genes are TRBV18 and TRBJ1-1; a possible D gene is TRBD1 (5 bases). V lost 3 bases, J lost 6 bases, and 17 bases lay in between. The CDR3 runs 15 residues. Germline V gives CDR1 KGHSH, CDR2 LQKENI. CDR3 sequence reads: CASSPALGGSAEAFF. The CDR3 DNA sequence: TGTGCCAGCTCACCGGCCCTTGGGGGGTCCGCTGAAGCTTTCTTT.

This chain uses TRBV19 with TRBJ2-7; D unresolved. This CDR3 is built from 14 residues. CDR1 is LNHDA and CDR2 is SQIVND in the germline V gene (reference sequence). Trimming pared 7 bases from V and 5 bases from J, leaving 18 bases between. CDR3 nucleotides: TGTGCCAGTAAAGATTTCGCTAGTAGCAACGAGCAGTACTTC. Translated: CASKDFASSNEQYF.

The V call is TRBV7-6, the J call TRBJ1-4, with D maybe TRBD1 (6 bases). Trimming left V 5 bases short and J 6 bases short, with 13 bases between. The CDR3 runs 14 residues. The V gene's germline CDR1 is SGHVS and CDR2 FNYEAQ. CDR3 bases: TGTGCCAGCAGCCGTGCGGCAGGGGATGAAAAACTGTTTTTT. This gives the protein CASSRAAGDEKLFF. Supplemented by reference TRBV7-6 and TRBJ1-4, the full variable domain reads GAGVSQSPRYKVTKRGQDVALRCDPISGHVSLYWYRQALGQGPEFLTYFNYEAQQDKSGLPNDRFSAERPEGSISTLTIQRTEQRDSAMYRCASSRAAGDEKLFFGSGTQLSVL.

By share of the sample, this clone is medium-sized. The V call is TRBV11-3, the J call TRBJ1-6; D may be TRBD1 (6 bases). The germline gives CDR1 SGHNT, CDR2 YENEEA. This CDR3 contains 15 residues. Trimming pared 0 bases from V and 11 bases from J, leaving 14 bases between. For the CDR3, the DNA is TGTGCCAGCAGCTTAGATCGAGGGACAATTACACCCCTCCACTTT. As protein: CASSLDRGTITPLHF.

The chain couples TRBV9 to TRBJ2-1; 7 bases fit TRBD2. V shed 2 bases, J shed 8 bases, and the junction held 10 bases outside the gene matches. CDR3 length: 15 amino acids. Germline V gene lookup returns CDR1 SGDLS and CDR2 YYNGEE. The CDR3 DNA reads TGTGCCAGCAGCGTTGGCGGGAGTAAGTGGGATGAGCAGTTCTTC. It translates to CASSVGGSKWDEQFF.

In its sample, this clone was seen a few times. The genes are TRBV29-1 and TRBJ2-3; 9 positions match TRBD1. The CDR3 consists of 17 residues. V was pared by 4 bases and J by 0 bases, with 11 bases of the junction left unmatched. Germline lookup yields CDR1 SQVTM and CDR2 ANQGSEA. CDR3 amino acids: CSVVGGQGMTSTDTQYF. In DNA, the CDR3 is TGCAGCGTTGTTGGGGGACAGGGAATGACTAGCACAGATACGCAGTATTTT.

V and J are TRBV18 and TRBJ1-2; no clear D. Germline V CDR1 and CDR2: KGHSH, LQKENI. Trimming shortened V by 2 bases and J by 2 bases, and 12 bases separated the two germline ends. CDR3 length: 15 residues. CDR3 region: CASSPEDGRNYGYTF. DNA for the CDR3: TGTGCCAGCTCACCAGAGGACGGGCGCAACTATGGCTACACCTTC.

The V and J genes are TRBV18 and TRBJ1-2; 8 positions match TRBD1. J gave up 2 bases and V 2 bases, and 4 bases lay outside the gene matches. The CDR3 loop spans 15 amino acids. Germline CDR1 and CDR2: KGHSH and LQKENI. The CDR3 here is CASSPSGQGNYGYTF. The CDR3 DNA follows: TGTGCCAGCTCACCATCCGGACAGGGCAACTATGGCTACACCTTC.

This clone was counted a few times. The V call is TRBV11-3, the J call TRBJ1-3, with D possibly matching TRBD1 (6 bases). CDR1 and CDR2 (germline): SGHNT, YENEEA. Deletions cut 4 bases from V and 1 base from J, with 17 bases between. CDR3 size: 17 residues. CDR3 sequence reads: CASSSLGGFTSGNTIYF. CDR3 DNA sequence: TGTGCCAGCAGCTCACTAGGGGGATTTACTTCTGGAAACACCATATATTTT.

V is TRBV11-3 and J is TRBJ2-7; 7 bases agree with TRBD1. Germline V lookup: CDR1 SGHNT, CDR2 YENEEA. After removal of 2 bases from V and 2 bases from J, the junction contained 3 bases not matched to a gene. This CDR3 is 14 amino acids long. Here the CDR3 reads CASSLRQGPYEQYF. In DNA form, the CDR3 reads TGTGCCAGCAGCTTACGACAGGGACCCTACGAGCAGTACTTC.

This clone was observed a few times. The chain couples TRBV18 to TRBJ1-2; weak D call: TRBD1 (6 bases). The CDR3 loop spans 16 amino acids. Germline CDR1 KGHSH, CDR2 LQKENI. Trimming cost V 0 bases and J 2 bases, with 13 bases left between them. As DNA, the CDR3 is TGTGCCAGCTCACCACCGGGGACACTTGGCAACTATGGCTACACCTTC. As protein: CASSPPGTLGNYGYTF.

The gene calls are TRBV25-1 and TRBJ1-1; no firm D call. The CDR3 spans 13 residues. Germline V gene sequence: CDR1 MGHDK, CDR2 SYGVNS. The V end lost 5 bases, the J end lost 0 bases, and 7 bases lay between the germline ends. In DNA, the CDR3 is TGTGCCAGCAGTATCCTTTTGAACACTGAAGCTTTCTTT. Encoded protein: CASSILLNTEAFF.

The J gene is TRBJ2-4, the V gene TRBV18, with D hard to call. CDR3 length equals 12 residues. Germline values: CDR1 KGHSH, CDR2 LQKENI. The V end lost 4 bases, the J end lost 4 bases, and 5 bases lay between the germline ends. The CDR3 nucleotides read TGTGCCAGCTCACAACAGAAAAACATTCAGTACTTC. This encodes CASSQQKNIQYF.

The J gene is TRBJ1-5, the V gene TRBV15, with no clear D. This CDR3 has 16 residues. V was clipped by 1 base and J by 4 bases, with 14 bases between them. Germline CDR1 is LNHNV and CDR2 is YYDKDF (reference sequence). The CDR3 DNA sequence: TGTGCCACCAGCAGAGCGGGCAGTTGGGTTAATCAGCCCCAGCATTTT. This encodes CATSRAGSWVNQPQHF.

This chain connects TRBV18 to TRBJ1-5, with 8 nucleotides matching TRBD1. This CDR3 contains 13 residues. CDR1 is KGHSH, CDR2 LQKENI, per germline. The V segment lost 2 bases and the J segment 7 bases; nucleotides outside the gene matches: 1. The CDR3 is CASSPDRGQPQHF. CDR3 coding DNA: TGTGCCAGCTCACCAGACAGGGGACAGCCCCAGCATTTT.

A single count supports this clone. This rearrangement joins TRBV14 to TRBJ2-7, with D perhaps TRBD1 (6 bases). Germline CDR1 SGHDN, CDR2 FVKESK. The CDR3 sequence is 16 residues long. Trimming took 0 bases from V and 3 from J, leaving 15 bases between them. CDR3 DNA sequence: TGTGCCAGCAGCCAAGATTCAAGGACAGTGCTCTACGAGCAGTACTTC. Translation gives CASSQDSRTVLYEQYF.

This clone has only a few counts. V is TRBV11-3 and J is TRBJ1-1; possibly TRBD1 for D (5 bases). V lost 4 bases and J 8 bases, leaving 17 bases between the germline ends. Germline lookup yields CDR1 SGHNT and CDR2 YENEEA. The CDR3 is 14 residues long. CDR3 region: CASSSYMGQTEAFF. CDR3 DNA: TGTGCCAGCAGCTCCTACATGGGGCAGACCGAAGCTTTCTTT.

The chain links TRBV6-8 to TRBJ1-1, with TRBD1 as a possible D gene (6 bases). With 5 bases removed from V and 4 bases from J, the gap between germline ends came to 14 bases. The CDR3 runs 14 residues. Germline-derived CDR1 and CDR2 are MNHGY and SAAAGT. The CDR3 DNA follows: TGTGCCAGCAGTGCCATTCAGGGGAGCACTGAAGCTTTCTTT. It is translated as CASSAIQGSTEAFF.

This chain joins TRBV30 and TRBJ1-2; 10 positions match TRBD1. Unmatched junction bases numbered 8, after V lost 3 bases and J lost 1 base. Per the germline V gene, CDR1 is GTSNPN and CDR2 is SVGIG (reference sequence). CDR3 length: 16 amino acids. The CDR3 nucleotides are TGTGCCTGGAGCAACCCTCGGGACAGGGGTAACTATGGCTACACCTTC. Translation: CAWSNPRDRGNYGYTF.

The V and J genes are TRBV11-3 and TRBJ2-7; possible D gene TRBD1, 5 bases. The ends were cut back, 5 bases at V and 4 bases at J, with 15 bases in the middle. The CDR3 runs 14 residues. From germline, CDR1 is SGHNT and CDR2 YENEEA. The CDR3, as DNA: TGTGCCAGCAGCCCTGGACACGAGGAGTACGAGCAGTACTTC. It yields the protein CASSPGHEEYEQYF.

The rearrangement uses TRBV15 and TRBJ2-3, with TRBD1 matching over 11 bases. Per the germline V gene, CDR1 is LNHNV and CDR2 is YYDKDF (reference sequence). The CDR3 covers 15 residues. Trimming took 5 bases from V and 4 from J; bases not matched to a gene: 5. The CDR3 loop is CATSDPDRGPDTQYF. CDR3 DNA sequence: TGTGCCACCAGCGACCCGGACAGGGGGCCAGATACGCAGTATTTT.

Regarding this clone: Read sequence stops 1 residue before the CDR3 end, and the germline J gene provides the missing end. The genes are TRBV10-3 and TRBJ2-5, with D possibly TRBD2 on 6 matching bases. The ends were cut back, 0 bases at V and 5 bases at J, with 13 bases in the middle. Germline loops: CDR1 ENHRY, CDR2 SYGVKD. There are 15 residues in the CDR3. CDR3 DNA, as far as it was read: TGTGCCATCAGTGAGTCAACGGCAGGGAGGGAGACCCAGTAC. Translation: CAISESTAGRETQY. The complete CDR3 sequence is CAISESTAGRETQYF.

This clone appeared a few times. The chain has TRBV5-1 and TRBJ2-5, with D possibly matching TRBD2 (6 bases). This CDR3 contains 15 residues. From germline, CDR1 is SGHRS and CDR2 YFSETQ. Trimming shortened V by 1 base and J by 3 bases, and 13 bases separated the two germline ends. CDR3 loop: CASSLMVGGEETQYF. The CDR3 DNA follows: TGCGCCAGCAGCTTGATGGTTGGCGGGGAAGAGACCCAGTACTTC.

The gene calls are TRBV10-2 and TRBJ2-1; perhaps TRBD1 as D (6 bases). This CDR3 has 14 residues. Germline lookup yields CDR1 WSHSY and CDR2 SAAADI. Deletions cut 2 bases from V and 5 bases from J, with 10 bases between. As DNA, the CDR3 is TGCGCCAGCAGTGAGGCAGGGGTAAACAATGAGCAGTTCTTC. Translation gives CASSEAGVNNEQFF.

The sample holds a few counts of this clone. The V and J genes are TRBV6-8 and TRBJ2-2, with D maybe TRBD1 (6 bases). Trimming took 6 bases from V and 6 from J, leaving 23 bases between them. The germline CDR1 and CDR2 sequences are MNHGY and SAAAGT. There are 17 residues in the CDR3. The CDR3 here is CASSLTRGRGVAGELFF. CDR3 bases: TGTGCCAGCAGCTTAACGCGCGGCAGGGGAGTCGCCGGGGAGCTGTTTTTT.

This clone was counted only a few times. This chain links TRBV11-3 with TRBJ1-4; D is unclear. Trimming left V 3 bases short and J 8 bases short, with 16 bases between. This CDR3 has 15 amino acids. From germline, CDR1 is SGHNT and CDR2 YENEEA. CDR3 coding DNA: TGTGCCAGCAGCTTTTCCGTGAATCAAGGGGAAAAACTGTTTTTT. It specifies CASSFSVNQGEKLFF.